This T cell receptor (beta chain) derives from a study of siplizumab effects on memory and regulatory T cells. Some clones are missing from TCRdb's copy, which holds only in-frame ones; the method was immunoSEQ multiplex PCR. The sample lists 99,000 or so clones, 93% seen once, with 0.6% to 0.7% in the top ten. This sequence was found in a human donor in good health. The sample taken for sequencing was Tregs sorted from blood.

Here the CDR3 DNA reads TGTGCCAGCAGCGTTCAGGGACTAGTCTCCAATGAGCAGTTCTTC. This codes for CASSVQGLVSNEQFF. V and J are TRBV9 and TRBJ2-1, with 8 bases matching TRBD2. The germline gives CDR1 SGDLS, CDR2 YYNGEE. The CDR3 totals 15 residues. The V and J ends lost 2 bases and 6 bases, in that order; junction bases with no gene match: 7.